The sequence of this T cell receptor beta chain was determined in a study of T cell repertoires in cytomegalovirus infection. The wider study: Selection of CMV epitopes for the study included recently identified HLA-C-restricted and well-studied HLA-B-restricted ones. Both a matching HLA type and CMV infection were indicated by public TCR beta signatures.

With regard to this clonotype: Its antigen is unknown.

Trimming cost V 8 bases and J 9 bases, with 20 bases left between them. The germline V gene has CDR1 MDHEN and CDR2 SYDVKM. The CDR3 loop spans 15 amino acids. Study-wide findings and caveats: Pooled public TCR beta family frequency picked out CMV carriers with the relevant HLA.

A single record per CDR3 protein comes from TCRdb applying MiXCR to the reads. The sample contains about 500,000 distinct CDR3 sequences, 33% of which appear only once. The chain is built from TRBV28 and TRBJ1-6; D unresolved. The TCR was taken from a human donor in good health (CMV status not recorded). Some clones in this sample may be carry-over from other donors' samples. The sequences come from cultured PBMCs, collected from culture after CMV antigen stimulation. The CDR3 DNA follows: TGTGCCAGCTCCCAAATAGACTTACTGGCTTCACCCCTCCACTTT. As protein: CASSQIDLLASPLHF.